This T cell receptor (beta chain) stems from a study of technical replicates of blood from several donors. Trimming at V came to 2 bases and at J to 2 bases, leaving 3 bases not matched to a gene. Germline values: CDR1 SGHRS, CDR2 YFSETQ. The length of the CDR3 is 14 residues. TCRdb keeps only in-frame clones here, not all; method: immunoSEQ multiplex PCR. This sample has tens of thousands of clones, with approximately 92% found just once. The sequencing sample was made of PBMCs. The rearrangement joins TRBV5-1 to TRBJ2-5, with 7 bases lining up with TRBD2. The sequence was collected from a human donor in good health. Some clones in this sample may be carry-over from other donors' samples. The CDR3 protein is CASSFSSGQETQYF. The CDR3 DNA sequence: TGCGCCAGCAGCTTCTCTAGCGGACAAGAGACCCAGTACTTC.